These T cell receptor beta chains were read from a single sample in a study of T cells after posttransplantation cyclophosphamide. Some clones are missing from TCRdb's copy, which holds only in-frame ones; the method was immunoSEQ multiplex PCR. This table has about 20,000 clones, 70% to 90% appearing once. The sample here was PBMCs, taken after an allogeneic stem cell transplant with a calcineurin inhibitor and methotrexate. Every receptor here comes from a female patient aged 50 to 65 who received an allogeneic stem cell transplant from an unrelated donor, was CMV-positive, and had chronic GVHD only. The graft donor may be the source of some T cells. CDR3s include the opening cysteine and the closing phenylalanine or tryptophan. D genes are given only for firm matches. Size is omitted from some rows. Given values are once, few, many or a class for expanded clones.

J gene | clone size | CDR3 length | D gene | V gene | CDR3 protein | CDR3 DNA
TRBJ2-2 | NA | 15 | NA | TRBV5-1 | CASSSGFPNTGELFF | TGCGCCAGCAGCTCTGGCTTCCCGAACACCGGGGAGCTGTTTTTT
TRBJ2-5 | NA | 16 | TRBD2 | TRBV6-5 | CASSYSAGGYQETQYF | TGTGCCAGCAGTTACTCGGCGGGAGGGTACCAAGAGACCCAGTACTTC
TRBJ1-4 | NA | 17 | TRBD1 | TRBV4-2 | CASSQDTGAGGGEKLFF | TGTGCCAGCAGCCAAGATACAGGGGCGGGAGGGGGTGAAAAACTGTTTTTT
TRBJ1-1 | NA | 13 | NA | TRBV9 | CASSVGLVTEAFF | TGTGCCAGCAGCGTAGGGTTAGTCACTGAAGCTTTCTTT
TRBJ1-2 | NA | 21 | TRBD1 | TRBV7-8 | CASSLAVFIGTGVTASVGYTF | TGTGCCAGCAGCTTAGCGGTCTTTATTGGGACAGGGGTAACGGCAAGCGTGGGCTACACCTTC
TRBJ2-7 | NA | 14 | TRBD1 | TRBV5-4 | CASSLGTGVYEQYF | TGTGCCAGCAGCTTGGGGACAGGGGTTTACGAGCAGTACTTC
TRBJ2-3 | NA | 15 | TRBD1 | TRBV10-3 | CAITPDRGTLDTQYF | TGTGCCATCACCCCGGACAGGGGGACCCTCGATACGCAGTATTTT
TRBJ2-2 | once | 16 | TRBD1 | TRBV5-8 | CASSLRQGAYTGELFF | TGTGCCAGCAGCTTGCGACAGGGGGCTTACACCGGGGAGCTGTTTTTT
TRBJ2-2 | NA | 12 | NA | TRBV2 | CASSLGAGELFF | TGTGCCAGCAGCTTAGGGGCCGGGGAGCTGTTTTTT
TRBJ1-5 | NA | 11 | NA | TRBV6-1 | CASKAGQPQHF | TGTGCCAGCAAGGCGGGGCAGCCCCAGCATTTT
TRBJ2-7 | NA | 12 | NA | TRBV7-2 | CASSLARYEQYF | TGTGCCAGCAGCTTAGCGCGGTACGAGCAGTACTTC
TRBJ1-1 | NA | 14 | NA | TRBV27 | CASSIQGLNTEAFF | TGTGCCAGCAGTATACAGGGTCTGAACACTGAAGCTTTCTTT
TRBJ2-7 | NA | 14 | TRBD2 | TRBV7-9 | CASSFGGTAYEQYF | TGTGCCAGCAGCTTCGGGGGGACCGCCTACGAGCAGTACTTC
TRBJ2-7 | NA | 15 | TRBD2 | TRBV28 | CASSLLAGGHYEQYF | TGTGCCAGCAGTTTACTAGCGGGAGGCCACTACGAGCAGTACTTC
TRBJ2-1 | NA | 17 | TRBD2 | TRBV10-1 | CANRPTKLAESYNEQFF | TGCGCCAACAGGCCCACCAAACTAGCGGAATCCTACAATGAGCAGTTCTTC
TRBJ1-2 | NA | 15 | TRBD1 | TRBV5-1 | CASSLGAGGNYGYTF | TGCGCCAGCAGCTTGGGGGCAGGGGGGAACTATGGCTACACCTTC
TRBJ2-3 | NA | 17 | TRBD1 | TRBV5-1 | CASSLVSGQGGTDTQYF | TGCGCCAGCAGCTTGGTGTCTGGACAGGGGGGCACAGATACGCAGTATTTT
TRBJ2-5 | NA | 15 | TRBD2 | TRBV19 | CASSKGGTRGETQYF | TGTGCCAGTAGTAAGGGGGGGACTAGGGGAGAGACCCAGTACTTC
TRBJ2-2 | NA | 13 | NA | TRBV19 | CASSIKGPGELFF | TGTGCCAGTAGTATCAAGGGGCCCGGGGAGCTGTTTTTT
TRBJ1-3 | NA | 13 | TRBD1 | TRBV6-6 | CASRTGGGNTIYF | TGTGCCAGCAGAACAGGGGGCGGAAACACCATATATTTT
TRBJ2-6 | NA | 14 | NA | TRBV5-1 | CASSLEAGANVLTF | TGCGCCAGCAGCTTAGAGGCTGGGGCCAACGTCCTGACTTTC
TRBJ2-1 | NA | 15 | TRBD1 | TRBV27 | CASSQGGSSYNEQFF | TGTGCCAGCAGTCAAGGGGGCAGCTCCTACAATGAGCAGTTCTTC
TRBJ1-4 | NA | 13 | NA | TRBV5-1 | CASSLTGREKLFF | TGCGCCAGCAGCTTGACGGGTCGGGAAAAACTGTTTTTT
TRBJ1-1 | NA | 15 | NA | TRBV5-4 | CASSPKSQGLTEAFF | TGTGCCAGCAGCCCCAAGAGCCAGGGGCTTACTGAAGCTTTCTTT
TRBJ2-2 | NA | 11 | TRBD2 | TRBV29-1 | CSGREDGELFF | TGCAGCGGGCGGGAGGACGGGGAGCTGTTTTTT
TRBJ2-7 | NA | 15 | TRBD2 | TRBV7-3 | CASSFTGGPSGEQYF | TGTGCCAGCAGCTTTACGGGAGGGCCTTCCGGCGAGCAGTACTTC
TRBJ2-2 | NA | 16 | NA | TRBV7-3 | CASSPIGRVNTGELFF | TGTGCCAGCAGCCCTATCGGCAGGGTGAACACCGGGGAGCTGTTTTTT
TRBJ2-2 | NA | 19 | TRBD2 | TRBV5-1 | CASSSRPGLAAPNTGELFF | TGCGCCAGCAGCTCTCGTCCGGGACTAGCGGCTCCGAACACCGGGGAGCTGTTTTTT
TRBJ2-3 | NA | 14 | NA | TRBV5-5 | CASSPAGRTDTQYF | TGTGCCAGCAGCCCAGCGGGCCGCACAGATACGCAGTATTTT
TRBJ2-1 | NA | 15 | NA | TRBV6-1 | CASSLQPASYNEQFF | TGTGCCAGCAGTCTACAGCCCGCTTCTTACAATGAGCAGTTCTTC
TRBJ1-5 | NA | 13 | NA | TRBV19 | CASSPAGIQPQHF | TGTGCCAGTAGTCCGGCAGGGATACAGCCCCAGCATTTT
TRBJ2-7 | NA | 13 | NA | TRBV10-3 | CAISPLGGNERYF | TGTGCCATCAGTCCCTTGGGGGGAAACGAGCGGTACTTC
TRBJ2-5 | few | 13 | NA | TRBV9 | CASSPLREGAQYF | TGTGCCAGCAGCCCCCTGAGGGAGGGGGCCCAGTACTTC
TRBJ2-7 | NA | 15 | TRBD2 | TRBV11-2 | CASSSGLAGTYEQYF | TGTGCCAGCAGCTCGGGACTAGCAGGGACCTACGAGCAGTACTTC
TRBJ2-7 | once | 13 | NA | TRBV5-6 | CASSLGYSYEQYF | TGTGCCAGCAGCTTAGGATACAGCTACGAGCAGTACTTC
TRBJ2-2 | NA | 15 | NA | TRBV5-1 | CAGSLEQAGTGELFF | TGCGCCGGCAGCTTGGAACAGGCGGGGACCGGGGAGCTGTTTTTT
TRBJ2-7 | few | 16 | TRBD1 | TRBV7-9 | CASSLAGTGVLYEQYF | TGTGCCAGCAGCCTAGCCGGGACAGGGGTTCTCTACGAGCAGTACTTC
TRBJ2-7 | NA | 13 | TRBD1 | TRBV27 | CASRRDSSYEQYF | TGTGCCAGTCGCCGGGACAGCTCCTACGAGCAGTACTTC
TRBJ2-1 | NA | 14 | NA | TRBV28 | CASSLNRVGNEQFF | TGTGCCAGCAGCCTCAACAGGGTAGGAAATGAGCAGTTCTTC